This T cell receptor beta chain was identified during a study of PD-1 blockade in classical Hodgkin lymphoma. The count of this clone is one. What it binds is not known. The CDR3 runs to 15 residues. Germline V gene data show CDR1 as SGHRS and CDR2 as YFSETQ. V was shortened by 4 bases and J by 1 base, with 14 bases between the two germline ends. The study's findings and limits: Newly diagnosed patients had baseline TCR diversity that was reportedly lower than that of healthy donors. The authors have not defined what causes the repertoire differences, possibly disease activity or prior therapy. Complete responders had baseline diversity similar to newly diagnosed patients. Some patients began nivolumab under 1 year after ASCT. These patients were excluded from later analyses.

Sample time point: cycle 4 day 1 (C4D1), after five to seven weeks of nivolumab. Relapses following autologous stem cell transplantation were seen in all patients, with brentuximab vedotin exposure varying. Clones were sequenced by immunoSEQ multiplex PCR, and TCRdb holds only the in-frame ones, with some missing. This table holds about 90,000 clones, over 75% found once. The receptor was derived from a human donor with classical Hodgkin lymphoma. This chain connects TRBV5-1 to TRBJ2-5; no firm D call. Sequenced here: peripheral blood mononuclear cells (PBMCs), sampled before the fourth cycle of nivolumab. In DNA form, the CDR3 reads TGCGCCAGCAGCCTGGGCAAGGGCACCCAAGAGACCCAGTACTTC. Translating it yields CASSLGKGTQETQYF.